These 32 T cell receptor beta chains were sequenced from one sample in a study of response to subunit inactivated influenza vaccine (dated by TCRdb to between 2017 and 2018). The library was prepared using RT-PCR. Sequencing was performed on an Illumina HiSeq 2500. Using fastp trimming at Q25 and MiXCR clonotype assembly, TCRdb reanalyzed the public sequencing data and kept in-frame beta chains. Under each unique CDR3 protein, matching rows form one entry showing the most common genes and DNA. This sample comprises over 800,000 distinct CDR3 sequences, around 21% of them detected only once. The top ten constitute 10% of the sample. The input for sequencing was PBMCs from blood, taken roughly 5 days after vaccination. Receptor source: a man in his fifties or sixties who received an inactivated influenza vaccine. Donor details come from another sample of the same person, matched by shared clones.

This rearrangement joins TRBV7-2 to TRBJ2-1; no firm D call. Germline V gene lookup returns CDR1 SGHTA and CDR2 FQGNSA. CDR3 size: 14 residues. Trimming took off 1 base at V and 4 bases at J, with 8 bases between the two ends. The CDR3 nucleotides read TGTGCCAGCAGCTTAGAGTCTACTTACAATGAGCAGTTCTTC. Amino acids: CASSLESTYNEQFF.

This clonotype appeared a few times. This chain links TRBV24-1 with TRBJ2-3; tentative D call: TRBD1 (6 bases). Trimming shortened V by 6 bases and J by 1 base, and 13 bases separated the two germline ends. Germline loops: CDR1 KGHDR, CDR2 SFDVKD. The CDR3 is made up of 15 amino acids. As DNA, the CDR3 is TGTGCCACCAGTCTTGCTACAGGGCGCACAGATACGCAGTATTTT. The encoded protein is CATSLATGRTDTQYF.

This clonotype came up a few times. CDR3 in amino acids: CASSLERFWTSGESSGANVLTF. In DNA, the CDR3 is TGTGCCAGCAGCTTAGAGCGGTTCTGGACTAGCGGGGAGAGCTCTGGGGCCAACGTCCTGACTTTC. J is TRBJ2-6 and V is TRBV11-2; 12 positions match TRBD2. CDR1 and CDR2 (germline): SGHAT, FQNNGV. V dropped 0 bases and J dropped 0; count of bases not matched to a gene: 12. This CDR3 has 22 residues. Complete variable domain (other parts from reference TRBV11-2 and TRBJ2-6): EAGVAQSPRYKIIEKRQSVAFWCNPISGHATLYWYQQILGQGPKLLIQFQNNGVVDDSQLPKDRFSAERLKGVDSTLKIQPAKLEDSAVYLCASSLERFWTSGESSGANVLTFGAGSRLTVL.

This clonotype was seen only a few times. The V call is TRBV20-1, the J call TRBJ1-5; unclear D gene. Germline-derived CDR1 and CDR2 are DFQATT and SNEGSKA (reference sequence). V gave up 3 bases and J gave up 8 bases, with 17 bases separating them. There are 14 residues in the CDR3. The CDR3 DNA reads as TGCAGTGCTAGGGCCGGGCCCCCGAGGGAGCCCCAGCATTTT. This codes for CSARAGPPREPQHF.

This clonotype was observed a few times. The chain links TRBV25-1 to TRBJ2-7; 9 bases map to TRBD1. CDR1 and CDR2 (germline): MGHDK, SYGVNS. This CDR3 comprises 13 residues. V shed 7 bases, J shed 1 base, and the junction held 2 bases outside the gene matches. The CDR3 loop is CASTTGGSYEQYF. The CDR3 bases are TGTGCCAGCACGACAGGGGGTTCCTACGAGCAGTACTTC.

In this sample, this clonotype turned up a few times. The chain recombines TRBV5-1 with TRBJ2-7, with TRBD1 identical over 7 bases. CDR1 and CDR2 (germline): SGHRS, YFSETQ. V gave up 2 bases and J gave up 9 bases; unmatched junction bases: 8. The length of the CDR3 is 13 residues. CDR3 sequence reads: CASSFGTVDGQYF. For the CDR3, the DNA is TGCGCCAGCAGCTTTGGGACAGTGGACGGGCAGTACTTC.

The chain has TRBV2 and TRBJ1-5; 8 bases map to TRBD1. The CDR3 loop spans 15 amino acids. Trimming cost V 7 bases and J 0 bases; bases outside gene matches: 5. Per germline, CDR1 SNHLY and CDR2 FYNNEI. CDR3 sequence: CASTRDRGSNQPQHF. The CDR3 DNA sequence: TGTGCCAGCACCAGAGACAGGGGTAGCAATCAGCCCCAGCATTTT.

The J gene is TRBJ2-4, the V gene TRBV9; no definite D call. The CDR3 length is 14 residues. Trimming pared 1 base from V and 9 bases from J, leaving 14 bases between. Germline V lookup: CDR1 SGDLS, CDR2 YYNGEE. The CDR3 region is CASSVTGPPSIQYF. The CDR3 coding sequence is TGTGCCAGCAGCGTAACCGGGCCCCCAAGCATTCAGTACTTC.

This clonotype was detected ten times or more. This sequence joins TRBV20-1 and TRBJ2-1, with TRBD1 matching over 7 bases. CDR1 is DFQATT, CDR2 SNEGSKA, per germline (reference sequence). V lost 0 bases to trimming and J lost 4 bases; unmatched junction nucleotides: 9. The CDR3 runs 16 residues. The CDR3 protein is CSARDLDRPPYNEQFF. CDR3 DNA: TGCAGTGCTAGAGATTTGGACAGGCCGCCTTACAATGAGCAGTTCTTC.

The J gene is TRBJ2-5, the V gene TRBV12-3 or TRBV12-4; 7 bases match TRBD1. The CDR3 is made up of 14 amino acids. J gave up 3 bases and V 6 bases, and 7 bases lay outside the gene matches. The CDR3 is CASRKQGLEETQYF. Written as DNA, the CDR3 is TGTGCCAGCAGGAAACAGGGGCTTGAAGAGACCCAGTACTTC.

This clonotype showed up just a few times. V gene TRBV7-2 combines with J gene TRBJ2-2; D not resolved. The CDR3 length is 13 residues. The germline CDR1 and CDR2 sequences are SGHTA and FQGNSA. Trimming took 2 bases from V and 7 from J, leaving 8 bases between them. The CDR3 nucleotides read TGTGCCAGCAGCTTACGAGTAGACGGGGAGCTGTTTTTT. Its protein product is CASSLRVDGELFF.

This rearrangement joins TRBV20-1 to TRBJ2-1, with 12 bases aligning to TRBD2. Germline-derived CDR1 and CDR2 are DFQATT and SNEGSKA (reference sequence). This CDR3 comprises 14 residues. The junction had 7 bases not matched to a gene; V was cut back by 5 bases and J by 8 bases. In nucleotides, the CDR3 is TGCAGTGCTGCGACTAGCGGGAGTTTGGATGAGCAGTTCTTC. Translated, it gives CSAATSGSLDEQFF.

The chain has TRBV7-9 and TRBJ1-1; 7 nucleotides line up with TRBD1. Germline trimming cut 8 bases from V and 7 bases from J; bases unmatched to any gene: 7. This CDR3 has 12 residues. Germline V gene lookup returns CDR1 SEHNR and CDR2 FQNEAQ (reference sequence). The CDR3 sequence is CASRDRAHEAFF. CDR3 nucleotide sequence: TGTGCCAGCCGTGACAGGGCTCATGAAGCTTTCTTT.

V and J are TRBV12-3 or TRBV12-4 and TRBJ2-7; no clear D. The ends were cut back, 6 bases at V and 6 bases at J, with 18 bases in the middle. The CDR3 contains 14 residues. CDR3 coding DNA: TGTGCCAGCAGCCCGACTGGTAGGGTCTCCGAGCAGTACTTC. This encodes CASSPTGRVSEQYF.

This clonotype was picked up a small number of times. The chain combines TRBV20-1 with TRBJ2-1; a weak D match, TRBD1 (6 bases). The length of the CDR3 is 14 residues. V lost 0 bases to trimming and J lost 8 bases, with 14 bases between them. The germline V gene encodes CDR1 DFQATT and CDR2 SNEGSKA (reference sequence). CDR3 sequence reads: CSARDKYRVHEQFF. The CDR3 region has the DNA TGCAGTGCTAGAGATAAATACAGGGTACATGAGCAGTTCTTC.

Worth noting for this clonotype: A read error may account for a junction end that differs from germline. In DNA form, the CDR3 reads TGTGCCAGCAGCCGCCTGGGGACCCCCCACTTC. Translation: CASSRLGTPHF. The chain is built from TRBV11-2 and TRBJ2-7, with D perhaps matching TRBD1 or TRBD2 (5 bases each). This CDR3 is built from 11 residues. Germline V gives CDR1 SGHAT, CDR2 FQNNGV.

This clonotype was observed a few times. V is TRBV12-3 or TRBV12-4 and J is TRBJ1-4; D gene unclear. V shed 7 bases and J shed 4 bases, with 13 bases lying between them. The CDR3 is 14 residues long. CDR3 loop: CASTLGNSNEKLFF. CDR3 sequence (DNA): TGTGCCAGCACCTTGGGCAATAGTAATGAAAAACTGTTTTTT.

There are a few counts of this clonotype. The chain employs TRBV20-1 and TRBJ1-2; unclear D gene. Trimming removed 3 bases from V and 8 bases from J, with 16 bases in between. This CDR3 is built from 13 residues. Looked up from germline, CDR1 is DFQATT and CDR2 is SNEGSKA (reference sequence). Written as DNA, the CDR3 is TGCAGTGCTAGGGGCGTCGGTTTGCGGGGCTACACCTTC. It translates to CSARGVGLRGYTF.

This chain uses TRBV11-2 with TRBJ2-2; D gene unclear. V gave up 5 bases and J gave up 3 bases, with 13 bases separating them. Germline V gene lookup returns CDR1 SGHAT and CDR2 FQNNGV. This CDR3 is built from 15 residues. Written as DNA, the CDR3 is TGTGCCAGCAGCACCGGGCAGGTTTACACCGGGGAGCTGTTTTTT. It specifies CASSTGQVYTGELFF.

The chain recombines TRBV7-9 with TRBJ2-1; no clear D gene. Germline values: CDR1 SEHNR, CDR2 FQNEAQ (reference sequence). The CDR3 runs 12 residues. The germline V and J ends were trimmed by 5 bases and 8 bases, with 10 bases remaining between them. The chain's CDR3 is CASSPTVHEQFF. CDR3 nucleotides: TGTGCCAGCAGCCCGACGGTCCATGAGCAGTTCTTC. The full variable domain, completed using reference TRBV7-9 and TRBJ2-1, is DTGVSQNPRHKITKRGQNVTFRCDPISEHNRLYWYRQTLGQGPEFLTYFQNEAQLEKSRLLSDRFSAERPKGSFSTLEIQRTEQGDSAMYLCASSPTVHEQFFGPGTRLTVL.

About this clonotype itself: Just one base apart from a much larger clone, this may be a read error. The chain combines TRBV20-1 with TRBJ2-7; 10 positions match TRBD1. Germline trimming cut 5 bases from V and 4 bases from J; bases unmatched to any gene: 2. CDR1 and CDR2 (germline): DFQATT, SNEGSKA (reference sequence). The CDR3 spans 12 residues. CDR3 coding DNA: TGCAGTGCTCCGGGACAGGGGTACGAGCAGTACTTC. As protein: CSAPGQGYEQYF.

The table lists this clonotype with a few counts. The chain's CDR3 is CSVVGTGAIQNYGYTF. CDR3 coding DNA: TGCAGCGTTGTTGGGACAGGGGCCATTCAAAACTATGGCTACACCTTC. The J gene is TRBJ1-2, the V gene TRBV29-1; 10 nucleotides line up with TRBD1. Trimming took 4 bases from V and 2 from J; bases not matched to a gene: 10. The CDR3 spans 16 residues. The V gene's germline CDR1 is SQVTM and CDR2 ANQGSEA.

There are a few counts of this clonotype. The V call is TRBV4-1, the J call TRBJ2-5, with a weak D call TRBD2 (6 bases). V lost 2 bases and J lost 2, with 9 bases in between. From germline, CDR1 is MGHRA and CDR2 YSYEKL. This CDR3 region has 14 residues. The CDR3 reads CASSQSGLQETQYF. The CDR3 DNA sequence: TGCGCCAGCAGCCAAAGCGGACTACAAGAGACCCAGTACTTC.

This clonotype was observed once. The chain uses TRBV27 and TRBJ1-1; no clear D gene. V was shortened by 1 base and J by 4 bases, with 10 bases between the two germline ends. CDR1 MNHEY and CDR2 SMNVEV come from the germline V gene (reference sequence). The CDR3 contains 14 residues. DNA for the CDR3: TGTGCCAGCAGTTTATGGGGTTCTTTCACTGAAGCTTTCTTT. Amino acid sequence: CASSLWGSFTEAFF.

V is TRBV13 and J is TRBJ2-3; D may correspond to TRBD1 or TRBD2 (5 bases each). From germline, CDR1 is PRHDT and CDR2 FYEKMQ (reference sequence). V was cut by 4 bases and J by 0 bases, with 14 bases left in between. CDR3 length equals 16 residues. The CDR3 sequence: CASSSFGTASTDTQYF. Written as DNA, the CDR3 is TGTGCCAGCAGCTCCTTCGGGACGGCCAGCACAGATACGCAGTATTTT.

This clonotype was found a few times. The chain is built from TRBV5-1 and TRBJ2-5; D gene ambiguous. This CDR3 contains 14 residues. CDR1 and CDR2 (germline): SGHRS, YFSETQ. The V and J ends lost 0 bases and 5 bases respectively, with 11 bases between them. This chain's CDR3 is CASSLGASEETQYF. The CDR3 DNA reads TGCGCCAGCAGCTTGGGGGCCTCCGAGGAGACCCAGTACTTC.

This clonotype was seen more than once but under ten times. This sequence joins TRBV12-3 or TRBV12-4 and TRBJ2-3; D may be TRBD2 (6 bases). The CDR3 extends over 16 amino acids. Trimming removed 5 bases from V and 3 bases from J, with 18 bases in between. CDR3 protein: CASSRRSGVGTDTQYF. The DNA of the CDR3 is TGTGCCAGCAGTCGGCGTTCGGGGGTTGGTACAGATACGCAGTATTTT.

This clonotype was seen repeatedly, ten times or more. The rearrangement joins TRBV5-1 to TRBJ1-1; TRBD1 matches 7 bases. The CDR3 is 13 amino acids. V lost 0 bases, J lost 8 bases, and 4 bases stayed unmatched. CDR1 and CDR2 (germline): SGHRS, YFSETQ. CDR3 protein: CASSLAGTAEAFF. CDR3 sequence (DNA): TGCGCCAGCAGCTTGGCCGGGACAGCCGAAGCTTTCTTT.

This clonotype has only a few counts. The CDR3 DNA follows: TGCAGTGCTAGACCCATACCAGGGGAAGTCTTCTACGAGCAGTACTTC. Protein product: CSARPIPGEVFYEQYF. The rearrangement joins TRBV20-1 to TRBJ2-7; D may be TRBD1 (6 bases). The V end was cut by 2 bases, the J end by 3 bases, with 20 bases between. The CDR3 runs to 16 residues. CDR1 is DFQATT and CDR2 is SNEGSKA in the germline V gene (reference sequence).

This clonotype was counted between two and nine times. V and J are TRBV9 and TRBJ2-1; 9 positions agree with TRBD2. The CDR3 contains 16 residues. In germline, CDR1 is SGDLS, CDR2 YYNGEE. Trimming at V came to 1 base and at J to 7 bases, leaving 9 bases not matched to a gene. CDR3 DNA: TGTGCCAGCAGCGTACAACCAGCGGGAGGAGGGAATGAGCAGTTCTTC. This translates into CASSVQPAGGGNEQFF.

This clonotype turned up a few times. The chain is built from TRBV19 and TRBJ1-1; 9 positions match TRBD1. This CDR3 is 14 amino acids long. J gave up 5 bases and V 2 bases, and 3 bases lay outside the gene matches. CDR1 and CDR2 (germline): LNHDA, SQIVND (reference sequence). The CDR3 sequence: CASSITTGGTEAFF. The CDR3 nucleotides are TGTGCCAGTAGTATAACGACAGGGGGGACTGAAGCTTTCTTT.

The genes are TRBV27 and TRBJ2-1; 10 nucleotides match TRBD2. The CDR3 length is 16 residues. V lost 2 bases and J lost 7; bases outside the gene matches: 8. CDR1 is MNHEY and CDR2 is SMNVEV in the germline V gene (reference sequence). Here the CDR3 reads CASSLAPSGSPNEQFF. The DNA of the CDR3 is TGTGCCAGCAGTTTAGCTCCTAGCGGGAGTCCGAATGAGCAGTTCTTC.